These 32 T cell receptor beta chains were sequenced from one sample in a study of blood T cell repertoires in COVID-19. The protocol was immunoSEQ multiplex PCR, while the TCRdb copy is restricted to in-frame clones and leaves out a portion. The sample lists a few hundred thousand clones, 65% to 85% occurring once. Sequencing was done on a sample of PBMCs or T cells enriched from blood (not recorded which). These receptors were taken from a middle-aged woman who had recovered from COVID-19.

V gene TRBV5-1 combines with J gene TRBJ2-5; 13 bases line up with TRBD2. The V and J ends lost 0 bases and 4 bases, in that order; junction bases with no gene match: 3. This CDR3 is built from 16 residues. Germline CDR1 and CDR2: SGHRS and YFSETQ. CDR3 sequence reads: CASSLGTSGSGETQYF. The CDR3 DNA sequence: TGCGCCAGCAGCTTGGGGACTAGCGGGAGTGGAGAGACCCAGTACTTC.

The chain links TRBV6-5 to TRBJ1-3; D possibly corresponds to TRBD1 (6 bases). This CDR3 has 13 residues. The V gene lost 6 bases and the J gene lost 2 bases, with 8 bases spanning the gap. Germline V gene data show CDR1 as MNHEY and CDR2 as SVGAGI. The chain's CDR3 is CASRRTAGNTIYF. In DNA, the CDR3 is TGTGCCAGCAGGAGGACAGCTGGAAACACCATATATTTT.

The chain couples TRBV30 to TRBJ1-1, with D tentatively TRBD1 (5 bases). Trimming removed 0 bases from V and 2 bases from J, with 16 bases in between. CDR3 length: 16 amino acids. Germline CDR1 reads GTSNPN; CDR2 reads SVGIG (reference sequence). The chain's CDR3 is CAWSVGLPGINTEAFF. As DNA, the CDR3 is TGTGCCTGGAGTGTAGGGTTACCAGGGATAAACACTGAAGCTTTCTTT.

This chain links TRBV30 with TRBJ1-1, with no clear D. Looked up from germline, CDR1 is GTSNPN and CDR2 is SVGIG (reference sequence). There are 13 residues in the CDR3. Trimming took 8 bases from V and 4 from J, leaving 17 bases between them. The CDR3: CALGSGSATEAFF. DNA of the CDR3: TGTGCCCTCGGATCGGGGTCGGCCACTGAAGCTTTCTTT.

The V call is TRBV19, the J call TRBJ2-5; the match to TRBD2 covers 7 bases. The CDR3 is 13 amino acids. With V trimmed by 7 bases and J by 5 bases, 7 bases remained unmatched. Germline V gives CDR1 LNHDA, CDR2 SQIVND (reference sequence). The CDR3 bases are TGTGCCAGTAAGAAGCGGGATGGGGAGACCCAGTACTTC. It translates to CASKKRDGETQYF.

The chain recombines TRBV9 with TRBJ1-1; D call uncertain. Germline V gene data show CDR1 as SGDLS and CDR2 as YYNGEE. The CDR3 runs to 13 residues. V was trimmed by 4 bases and J by 4 bases, leaving 11 bases between them. The CDR3 region has the DNA TGTGCCAGCAGCACCGGCTGGAGCACTGAAGCTTTCTTT. It specifies CASSTGWSTEAFF.

The rearrangement uses TRBV19 and TRBJ2-1, with TRBD1 matching 7 bases. Trimming removed 7 bases from V and 0 bases from J; junction bases left unmatched: 6. Germline CDR1 reads LNHDA; CDR2 reads SQIVND (reference sequence). The CDR3 is 15 amino acids. Written as DNA, the CDR3 is TGTGCCAGTACCTTGGGACAGAGCTCCTACAATGAGCAGTTCTTC. It yields the protein CASTLGQSSYNEQFF.

The genes are TRBV5-4 and TRBJ2-5, with a weak D call TRBD2 (6 bases). CDR1 and CDR2 from the germline V gene are SGHNT and YYREEE (reference sequence). This CDR3 has 15 residues. The V gene lost 4 bases and the J gene lost 3 bases, with 16 bases spanning the gap. The CDR3 DNA reads as TGTGCCAGCAGCCCCCGATTCGGGGGTGAAGAGACCCAGTACTTC. Amino acids: CASSPRFGGEETQYF.

The V gene is TRBV19, the J gene TRBJ1-4; D is perhaps TRBD1 (5 bases). Germline loops: CDR1 LNHDA, CDR2 SQIVND (reference sequence). Trimming left V 2 bases short and J 7 bases short, with 11 bases between. This CDR3 comprises 14 residues. CDR3 nucleotide sequence: TGTGCCAGTAGTATAAGGACAATCGGTGAAAAACTGTTTTTT. Protein sequence: CASSIRTIGEKLFF.

The chain is built from TRBV4-3 and TRBJ1-2; the D gene is possibly TRBD1 (6 bases). V was trimmed by 0 bases and J by 3 bases, leaving 11 bases between them. Germline V CDR1 and CDR2: LGHNA, YSLEER. This CDR3 is 15 amino acids long. This CDR3 reads CASSQEVRGHYGYTF. In nucleotides, the CDR3 is TGCGCCAGCAGCCAAGAAGTCAGGGGCCACTATGGCTACACCTTC.

The J gene is TRBJ2-6, the V gene TRBV7-9, with D perhaps TRBD2 (5 bases). The ends were cut back, 7 bases at V and 4 bases at J, with 14 bases in the middle. Germline V gene data show CDR1 as SEHNR and CDR2 as FQNEAQ (reference sequence). The CDR3 is 15 amino acids. CDR3 DNA: TGTGCCAGCACCTTTGGGCCGGGGGGGGCCAACGTCCTGACTTTC. Protein: CASTFGPGGANVLTF. Full variable domain (outside the CDR3, taken from reference TRBV7-9 and TRBJ2-6): DTGVSQNPRHKITKRGQNVTFRCDPISEHNRLYWYRQTLGQGPEFLTYFQNEAQLEKSRLLSDRFSAERPKGSFSTLEIQRTEQGDSAMYLCASTFGPGGANVLTFGAGSRLTVL.

This clone was picked up a small number of times. The rearrangement links TRBV29-1 to TRBJ2-7; D might be TRBD1 (6 bases). Germline V CDR1 and CDR2: SQVTM, ANQGSEA. The ends were cut back, 4 bases at V and 0 bases at J, with 13 bases in the middle. The CDR3 has 14 residues. CDR3 DNA: TGCAGCGTTGTATCAGGGGAGAGCTCCTACGAGCAGTACTTC. Translating gives CSVVSGESSYEQYF.

This clone has only a few counts. The rearrangement links TRBV15 to TRBJ1-5; 7 bases are shared with TRBD1. The CDR3 contains 14 residues. The ends lost 6 bases at V and 2 bases at J; junction bases unmatched: 4. Germline-derived CDR1 and CDR2 are LNHNV and YYDKDF (reference sequence). CDR3 sequence reads: CATSGTGGNQPQHF. The CDR3 coding sequence is TGTGCCACCAGTGGTACAGGGGGCAATCAGCCCCAGCATTTT.

V gene TRBV19 combines with J gene TRBJ1-2; D not certain. Trimming took 4 bases from V and 6 from J, leaving 18 bases between them. This CDR3 contains 15 residues. CDR1 and CDR2 (germline): LNHDA, SQIVND (reference sequence). In nucleotides, the CDR3 is TGTGCCAGTAGTACCATCTTGGGCTCGTTGGATGGCTACACCTTC. It encodes CASSTILGSLDGYTF.

This sequence joins TRBV27 and TRBJ2-3; no firm D call. Germline-derived CDR1 and CDR2 are MNHEY and SMNVEV (reference sequence). This CDR3 has 16 residues. V lost 0 bases to trimming and J lost 0 bases, with 10 bases between them. CDR3 loop: CASSLSSRLSTDTQYF. The CDR3 bases are TGTGCCAGCAGTTTATCGTCCAGGTTAAGCACAGATACGCAGTATTTT.

The rearrangement joins TRBV7-2 to TRBJ2-2; 12 nucleotides align to TRBD1. The CDR3 is made up of 16 amino acids. Germline CDR1 is SGHTA and CDR2 is FQGNSA. V was pared by 4 bases and J by 3 bases, with 3 bases of the junction left unmatched. The CDR3 coding sequence is TGTGCCAGCAGCTGGGGACAGGGGGCCTACACCGGGGAGCTGTTTTTT. Amino acids: CASSWGQGAYTGELFF.

The chain combines TRBV27 with TRBJ2-1; 13 bases line up with TRBD2. Germline V gene sequence: CDR1 MNHEY, CDR2 SMNVEV (reference sequence). The CDR3 sequence is 16 residues long. The junction had 6 bases not matched to a gene; V was cut back by 2 bases and J by 8 bases. The CDR3 region is CASSLIGTSGIDEQFF. The CDR3 coding sequence is TGTGCCAGCAGTTTAATCGGGACTAGCGGGATAGATGAGCAGTTCTTC.

The V and J genes are TRBV30 and TRBJ2-1; 7 positions agree with TRBD1. The CDR3 extends over 13 amino acids. Trimming removed 3 bases from V and 2 bases from J; junction bases left unmatched: 1. In germline, CDR1 is GTSNPN, CDR2 SVGIG (reference sequence). The CDR3 bases are TGTGCCTGGAGGGGACAGACCTACAATGAGCAGTTCTTC. It codes for CAWRGQTYNEQFF.

The CDR3 nucleotides read TGTGCCAGCGTCAGGGGTCCCATCAATGAGCAGTTCTTC. It specifies CASVRGPINEQFF. The chain has TRBV21-1 and TRBJ2-1; TRBD1 is taken as the D call from the table, unchecked against the DNA. TRBV21-1 is marked as a pseudogene. The CDR3 runs to 13 residues.

V is TRBV5-4 and J is TRBJ1-3; D is uncertain. V lost 0 bases, J lost 3 bases, and 7 bases lay in between. Per germline, CDR1 SGHNT and CDR2 YYREEE (reference sequence). This CDR3 is 14 amino acids long. The CDR3 sequence is CASSLAPFGNTIYF. CDR3 nucleotides: TGTGCCAGCAGCTTGGCTCCCTTTGGAAACACCATATATTTT.

V is TRBV4-1 and J is TRBJ1-1; D unresolved. V lost 0 bases and J 0 bases, leaving 8 bases between the germline ends. The germline V gene encodes CDR1 MGHRA and CDR2 YSYEKL. The CDR3 spans 15 residues. Written as DNA, the CDR3 is TGCGCCAGCAGCCAAGATTCCCCTGTGAACACTGAAGCTTTCTTT. It is translated as CASSQDSPVNTEAFF.

V gene TRBV7-9 combines with J gene TRBJ2-5; D is perhaps TRBD1 (5 bases). The CDR3 has 13 amino acids. With 5 bases removed from V and 2 bases from J, the gap between germline ends came to 9 bases. Per the germline V gene, CDR1 is SEHNR and CDR2 is FQNEAQ (reference sequence). In DNA form, the CDR3 reads TGTGCCAGCAGCGTGACAGTTCAAGAGACCCAGTACTTC. It codes for CASSVTVQETQYF.

V is TRBV7-9 and J is TRBJ2-1; no clear D. The V gene's germline CDR1 is SEHNR and CDR2 FQNEAQ (reference sequence). The germline V and J ends were trimmed by 6 bases and 0 bases, with 12 bases remaining between them. The CDR3 is 15 residues long. In DNA form, the CDR3 reads TGTGCCAGCAGTTTTGACTGGCGCTCCTACAATGAGCAGTTCTTC. As protein: CASSFDWRSYNEQFF.

V and J are TRBV28 and TRBJ2-2; maybe TRBD2 (5 bases). V lost 2 bases to trimming and J lost 7 bases, with 11 bases between them. The CDR3 has 14 residues. Germline V lookup: CDR1 MDHEN, CDR2 SYDVKM. In DNA, the CDR3 is TGTGCCAGCAGTTTAGGGTCGCGGGTCGGGGAGCTGTTTTTT. Translating gives CASSLGSRVGELFF.

This clone has only a few counts. The CDR3 coding sequence is TGTGCCAGCAGCCCGGGGACAGGGGGTTCCGGGGAGCTGTTTTTT. This gives the protein CASSPGTGGSGELFF. The chain links TRBV6-4 to TRBJ2-2; 11 bases are shared with TRBD1. The CDR3 extends over 15 amino acids. V lost 6 bases, J lost 6 bases, and 6 bases stayed unmatched. Germline CDR1 reads MRHNA; CDR2 reads SNTAGT.

The rearrangement uses TRBV12-3 or TRBV12-4 and TRBJ2-7; the match to TRBD2 covers 10 bases. V lost 3 bases and J lost 7; bases outside the gene matches: 3. This CDR3 is built from 13 residues. The CDR3 bases are TGTGCCAGCAGTTTTCGGACTAGCGGAGAGCAGTACTTC. Protein sequence: CASSFRTSGEQYF.

This clone was observed a handful of times. This sequence joins TRBV7-2 and TRBJ2-7; weak D call: TRBD2 (5 bases). The CDR3 has 14 amino acids. V was cut by 0 bases and J by 4 bases, with 10 bases left in between. Germline CDR1 reads SGHTA; CDR2 reads FQGNSA. CDR3 sequence: CASSLAQWRYEQYV. DNA of the CDR3: TGTGCCAGCAGCTTAGCCCAGTGGAGGTACGAGCAGTACGTC.

The chain uses TRBV5-1 and TRBJ1-4, with 12 bases that match TRBD1. The germline V gene has CDR1 SGHRS and CDR2 YFSETQ. The ends lost 3 bases at V and 8 bases at J; junction bases unmatched: 8. CDR3 size: 16 residues. CDR3 nucleotide sequence: TGCGCCAGCAGCTCCGGGACAGGGGGCGGTCAGGAAAAACTGTTTTTT. Its protein is CASSSGTGGGQEKLFF. The whole variable domain, remainder taken from reference TRBV5-1 and TRBJ1-4, is KAGVTQTPRYLIKTRGQQVTLSCSPISGHRSVSWYQQTPGQGLQFLFEYFSETQRNKGNFPGRFSGRQFSNSRSEMNVSTLELGDSALYLCASSSGTGGGQEKLFFGSGTQLSVL.

This sequence joins TRBV5-5 and TRBJ2-1; 7 bases are shared with TRBD2. Germline CDR1 and CDR2: SGHKS and YYEKEE (reference sequence). This CDR3 is 15 amino acids long. Losses at the gene ends were 0 bases for V and 7 bases for J; bases not matched to a gene: 7. This chain's CDR3 is CASSLVGLEGNEQFF. The CDR3 DNA sequence: TGTGCCAGCAGCTTGGTCGGACTAGAAGGGAATGAGCAGTTCTTC.

The genes are TRBV6-2 or TRBV6-3 and TRBJ1-2, with a possible D match to TRBD1 (6 bases). The CDR3 consists of 15 residues. Germline CDR1 MNHEY, CDR2 SVGEGT. V dropped 4 bases and J dropped 3 bases, with 15 bases sitting between them. CDR3 nucleotide sequence: TGTGCCAGCAGTTCCCCGAACAGGGTCTACTATGGCTACACCTTC. Translation gives CASSSPNRVYYGYTF.

CDR3 DNA sequence: TGTGCCACCAGTGATCACAGACAGGGGGCGTACAATCAGCCCCAGCATTTT. As protein: CATSDHRQGAYNQPQHF. The chain joins TRBV24-1 to TRBJ1-5, with 10 bases lining up with TRBD1. Per the germline V gene, CDR1 is KGHDR and CDR2 is SFDVKD. This CDR3 comprises 17 residues. With 3 bases clipped from V and 3 bases from J, the junction kept 7 bases outside the gene matches.

The DNA for the CDR3 is TGCAGCGTTGGAAGAGACAATGAGCAGTTCTTC. This encodes CSVGRDNEQFF. This chain joins TRBV29-1 and TRBJ2-1; D unresolved. V was shortened by 4 bases and J by 5 bases, with 6 bases between the two germline ends. The CDR3 length is 11 residues. Germline CDR1 is SQVTM and CDR2 is ANQGSEA.